The 32 T cell receptor beta chains reported below all come from one sample, sequenced in a study of blood T cell repertoires in COVID-19. The data were produced by immunoSEQ multiplex PCR, yet TCRdb's version contains in-frame clones alone and is incomplete. The data contain some 91,000 clones, around 80% of them singletons. Specimen: peripheral blood. The receptors were sampled from a man between 65 and 85 years old with acute or convalescent COVID-19.

V gene TRBV7-2 combines with J gene TRBJ1-1; a weak D match, TRBD1 (5 bases). The CDR3 covers 14 residues. Deletions cut 3 bases from V and 10 bases from J, with 18 bases between. Per the germline V gene, CDR1 is SGHTA and CDR2 is FQGNSA. The CDR3 DNA sequence: TGTGCCAGCAGCTTTTCAATTTGGTTCGGGGGAGCTTTCTTT. This encodes CASSFSIWFGGAFF. The full variable domain, completed using reference TRBV7-2 and TRBJ1-1, is GAGVSQSPSNKVTEKGKDVELRCDPISGHTALYWYRQSLGQGLEFLIYFQGNSAPDKSGLPSDRFSAERTGGSVSTLTIQRTQQEDSAVYLCASSFSIWFGGAFFGQGTRLTVV.

The chain couples TRBV5-4 to TRBJ2-6, with 7 bases aligning to TRBD2. Germline V gene lookup returns CDR1 SGHNT and CDR2 YYREEE (reference sequence). The CDR3 is made up of 18 amino acids. V gave up 10 bases and J gave up 0 bases; unmatched junction bases: 16. The CDR3 nucleotides read TGTGCCGGCGATAGTGGGGAGGGGAAGTTCTCTGGGGCCAACGTCCTGACTTTC. This sequence encodes CAGDSGEGKFSGANVLTF.

This clone appeared a few times. The chain has TRBV7-9 and TRBJ2-5; no firm D call. V lost 1 base and J 1 base, leaving 10 bases between the germline ends. The CDR3 consists of 15 residues. Germline values: CDR1 SEHNR, CDR2 FQNEAQ (reference sequence). The CDR3 sequence is CASSLVGVGQETQYF. The CDR3 bases are TGTGCCAGCAGCTTAGTTGGAGTTGGCCAAGAGACCCAGTACTTC. The variable domain in full, with the rest retrieved from reference TRBV7-9 and TRBJ2-5, is DTGVSQNPRHKITKRGQNVTFRCDPISEHNRLYWYRQTLGQGPEFLTYFQNEAQLEKSRLLSDRFSAERPKGSFSTLEIQRTEQGDSAMYLCASSLVGVGQETQYFGPGTRLLVL.

The chain uses TRBV28 and TRBJ2-7; 7 bases agree with TRBD1. Germline V CDR1 and CDR2: MDHEN, SYDVKM. Trimming removed 7 bases from V and 5 bases from J; junction bases left unmatched: 5. This CDR3 contains 12 residues. This chain's CDR3 is CASTGQAHEQYF. The CDR3 DNA sequence: TGTGCCAGCACTGGACAGGCCCACGAGCAGTACTTC. Drawing the rest from reference TRBV28 and TRBJ2-7, the complete variable domain is DVKVTQSSRYLVKRTGEKVFLECVQDMDHENMFWYRQDPGLGLRLIYFSYDVKMKEKGDIPEGYSVSREKKERFSLILESASTNQTSMYLCASTGQAHEQYFGPGTRLTVT.

This chain connects TRBV6-1 to TRBJ1-1; a weak D match, TRBD1 (5 bases). Germline V CDR1 and CDR2: MNHNS, SASEGT. CDR3 length: 13 amino acids. Trimming took 2 bases from V and 4 from J, leaving 8 bases between them. CDR3 in DNA: TGTGCCAGCAGTGAAAGGGGTATCACTGAAGCTTTCTTT. It codes for CASSERGITEAFF.

The genes are TRBV5-1 and TRBJ2-7; the match to TRBD1 covers 7 bases. The CDR3 contains 15 residues. Germline assignment: CDR1 SGHRS and CDR2 YFSETQ. Trimming took 4 bases from V and 5 from J; bases not matched to a gene: 12. CDR3 in amino acids: CASSPSTGVIDEQYF. The CDR3 region has the DNA TGCGCCAGCAGCCCCAGCACAGGGGTAATCGACGAGCAGTACTTC.

The CDR3 nucleotides are TGTGCCATCAGTGCAACCACAGGGGGATTTAATAATTCACCCCTCCACTTT. It translates to CAISATTGGFNNSPLHF. V usage is TRBV10-3 and J usage is TRBJ1-6; TRBD1 matches 8 bases. This CDR3 comprises 17 residues. Germline lookup yields CDR1 ENHRY and CDR2 SYGVKD. Trimming cost V 4 bases and J 5 bases; bases outside gene matches: 10.

This sequence joins TRBV24-1 and TRBJ1-2, with TRBD1 matching 9 bases. The CDR3 sequence is 16 residues long. Germline assignment: CDR1 KGHDR and CDR2 SFDVKD. With 4 bases clipped from V and 2 bases from J, the junction kept 7 bases outside the gene matches. CDR3 DNA sequence: TGTGCCACCAGTGACCCTAGACAGGGGGTGAACTATGGCTACACCTTC. Translating gives CATSDPRQGVNYGYTF.

The genes are TRBV6-6 and TRBJ1-1; 7 positions agree with TRBD1. This CDR3 region has 16 residues. J gave up 7 bases and V 2 bases, and 13 bases lay outside the gene matches. CDR1 is MNHNY, CDR2 SVGAGI, per germline (reference sequence). The CDR3 sequence: CASSYLSGTDQLEAFF. As DNA, the CDR3 is TGTGCCAGCAGTTACCTCTCCGGGACAGACCAACTTGAAGCTTTCTTT.

The rearrangement links TRBV28 to TRBJ1-4, with D maybe TRBD1 (6 bases). Germline lookup yields CDR1 MDHEN and CDR2 SYDVKM. Deletions cut 6 bases from V and 5 bases from J, with 16 bases between. The CDR3 is 15 amino acids. CDR3 loop: CASRSPAGENEKLFF. DNA of the CDR3: TGTGCCAGCAGATCTCCCGCAGGGGAGAATGAAAAACTGTTTTTT.

This chain joins TRBV5-1 and TRBJ2-1; 9 bases align to TRBD2. Trimming cost V 4 bases and J 2 bases; bases outside gene matches: 7. This CDR3 region has 16 residues. CDR1 SGHRS and CDR2 YFSETQ come from the germline V gene. Written as DNA, the CDR3 is TGCGCCAGCAGCCGACTAGCGGAGGCGGCCTACAATGAGCAGTTCTTC. It codes for CASSRLAEAAYNEQFF.

The gene calls are TRBV7-2 and TRBJ1-1; TRBD1 might be the D (5 bases). CDR1 and CDR2 from the germline V gene are SGHTA and FQGNSA. CDR3 length equals 14 residues. Between the trimmed V and J ends, which lost 5 bases and 0 bases, there was a span of 10 bases. This CDR3 is CASSIDSLNTEAFF. CDR3 DNA: TGTGCCAGCAGCATCGACAGCCTGAACACTGAAGCTTTCTTT.

The CDR3 reads CASRSAPRIITDTQYF. In DNA form, the CDR3 reads TGTGCCAGCAGATCGGCCCCGCGGATTATCACAGATACGCAGTATTTT. The chain joins TRBV2 to TRBJ2-3; D not resolved. The CDR3 consists of 16 residues. The V and J ends lost 6 bases and 2 bases respectively, with 18 bases between them. In germline, CDR1 is SNHLY, CDR2 FYNNEI.

This clone has just a few counts. The V and J genes are TRBV11-2 and TRBJ2-1; TRBD1 matches 7 bases. Germline values: CDR1 SGHAT, CDR2 FQNNGV. After removal of 6 bases from V and 4 bases from J, the junction contained 12 bases not matched to a gene. The CDR3 consists of 16 residues. CDR3 amino acids: CASRLSLGTAYNEQFF. DNA for the CDR3: TGTGCCAGCAGACTTAGTTTAGGGACAGCATACAATGAGCAGTTCTTC.

V gene TRBV7-3 combines with J gene TRBJ2-5; 9 bases fit TRBD1. The V gene's germline CDR1 is SGHTA and CDR2 FQGTGA. The CDR3 consists of 15 residues. The ends lost 0 bases at V and 5 bases at J; junction bases unmatched: 4. CDR3 amino acids: CASSLTGQGGETQYF. CDR3 nucleotides: TGTGCCAGCAGCTTAACGGGACAGGGAGGGGAGACCCAGTACTTC.

This rearrangement joins TRBV5-1 to TRBJ2-1; D is possibly TRBD1 (6 bases). CDR3 length equals 15 residues. Germline lookup yields CDR1 SGHRS and CDR2 YFSETQ. V dropped 2 bases and J dropped 7 bases, with 16 bases sitting between them. CDR3 region: CASSFAQGQGNEQFF. In DNA, the CDR3 is TGCGCCAGCAGCTTCGCGCAGGGGCAAGGGAATGAGCAGTTCTTC.

In its sample, this clone was seen once. The chain combines TRBV9 with TRBJ2-7, with 9 bases fitting TRBD2. The germline V gene has CDR1 SGDLS and CDR2 YYNGEE. The length of the CDR3 is 21 residues. V trimming: 2 bases; J trimming: 0 bases; junction bases outside the gene matches: 21. CDR3: CASSVLRWKRTSAESSYEQYV. The CDR3 nucleotides are TGTGCCAGCAGCGTCCTCCGCTGGAAACGGACTAGCGCCGAGAGCTCCTACGAGCAGTACGTC.

The J gene is TRBJ2-7, the V gene TRBV6-1; 9 bases map to TRBD1. Germline CDR1 reads MNHNS; CDR2 reads SASEGT. The CDR3 is 15 residues long. Trimming at V came to 1 base and at J to 4 bases, leaving 5 bases not matched to a gene. In DNA, the CDR3 is TGTGCCAGCAGTGAAGGATTGGGACAGGGTTACGAGCAGTACGTC. This encodes CASSEGLGQGYEQYV.

This clone was recorded once. The chain is built from TRBV5-4 and TRBJ2-1; D is perhaps TRBD2 (7 bases). The V gene lost 0 bases and the J gene lost 8 bases, with 12 bases spanning the gap. The length of the CDR3 is 14 residues. Germline V lookup: CDR1 SGHNT, CDR2 YYREEE (reference sequence). CDR3: CASSLEGGDDEQFF. As DNA, the CDR3 is TGTGCCAGCAGCTTGGAGGGGGGGGACGATGAGCAGTTCTTC.

The J gene is TRBJ1-2, the V gene TRBV5-4; 8 bases match TRBD1. This CDR3 region has 15 residues. V dropped 4 bases and J dropped 1; count of bases not matched to a gene: 6. CDR1 is SGHNT and CDR2 is YYREEE in the germline V gene (reference sequence). The CDR3 DNA sequence: TGTGCCAGCAGCGACGGACAGGGCCTTAACTATGGCTACACCTTC. Encoded protein: CASSDGQGLNYGYTF.

The V and J genes are TRBV9 and TRBJ1-6; 8 bases agree with TRBD1. CDR1 is SGDLS and CDR2 is YYNGEE in the germline V gene. Germline trimming cut 4 bases from V and 7 bases from J; bases unmatched to any gene: 7. CDR3 size: 15 residues. The CDR3 sequence is CASSSRTGTNSPLHF. In DNA form, the CDR3 reads TGTGCCAGCAGCTCTCGGACAGGGACAAATTCACCCCTCCACTTT.

This clone was seen a handful of times. The chain joins TRBV21-1 to TRBJ1-5; TRBD1, as called in the table, went unchecked against the DNA. TRBV21-1 is recorded as a pseudogene. The CDR3 runs 14 residues. In DNA, the CDR3 is TGTGCCAGCAGCGCGACAGGGGGCAATCAGCCCCAGCATTTT. Translation gives CASSATGGNQPQHF.

Points on this clone: The junction shows a germline mismatch at one end, possibly a read error. This rearrangement joins TRBV7-8 to TRBJ2-5, with TRBD2 matching 11 bases. The CDR3 runs to 14 residues. The germline V gene encodes CDR1 SGHVS and CDR2 FQNEAQ. The CDR3 DNA is TGTGCCAGCACCTTAGCGGGGGGGAGGGAGACCCAGTACTTC. It specifies CASTLAGGRETQYF.

V and J are TRBV7-6 and TRBJ2-3; D may be TRBD1 (6 bases). Looked up from germline, CDR1 is SGHVS and CDR2 is FNYEAQ. This CDR3 comprises 15 residues. Deletions cut 2 bases from V and 1 base from J, with 10 bases between. As DNA, the CDR3 is TGTGCCAGCAGCTTACAAGCAGGGGGCACAGATACGCAGTATTTT. Protein sequence: CASSLQAGGTDTQYF.

This chain joins TRBV6-5 and TRBJ1-2; D unclear. The CDR3 length is 13 residues. The V end lost 9 bases, the J end lost 4 bases, and 15 bases lay between the germline ends. CDR1 is MNHEY and CDR2 is SVGAGI in the germline V gene. CDR3 nucleotide sequence: TGTGCCAGTAAGACTGCAAACTCCTATGGCTACACCTTC. Translated, it gives CASKTANSYGYTF.

The V and J genes are TRBV5-4 and TRBJ2-5; tentative D call: TRBD2 (5 bases). CDR3 length equals 14 residues. In germline, CDR1 is SGHNT, CDR2 YYREEE (reference sequence). V lost 2 bases, J lost 7 bases, and 15 bases lay in between. The CDR3 DNA reads TGTGCCAGCAGCTTCACTAGTGATGCGGTGACCCAGTACTTC. Its translation is CASSFTSDAVTQYF.

The chain carries TRBV30 and TRBJ2-2, with a possible D match to TRBD2 (7 bases). This CDR3 is built from 13 residues. Per the germline V gene, CDR1 is GTSNPN and CDR2 is SVGIG (reference sequence). Trimming took 2 bases from V and 6 from J, leaving 10 bases between them. CDR3 sequence: CAWSIGGPGELFF. The CDR3 DNA reads TGTGCCTGGAGTATCGGGGGGCCCGGGGAGCTGTTTTTT.

This sequence joins TRBV12-3 or TRBV12-4 and TRBJ1-2; D may be TRBD1 (6 bases). Trimming shortened V by 2 bases and J by 10 bases, and 11 bases separated the two germline ends. This CDR3 has 12 residues. Here the CDR3 DNA reads TGTGCCAGCAGTTTAAGTAGGGGGACCTACACCTTC. Translation: CASSLSRGTYTF.

This chain links TRBV7-9 with TRBJ1-4; 10 nucleotides agree with TRBD1. This CDR3 is 16 amino acids long. CDR1 is SEHNR, CDR2 FQNEAQ, per germline (reference sequence). V lost 6 bases, J lost 3 bases, and 7 bases stayed unmatched. In DNA form, the CDR3 reads TGTGCCAGCAGTTCTGGACAGGGGGTATCTAATGAAAAACTGTTTTTT. Translated, it gives CASSSGQGVSNEKLFF.

This rearrangement joins TRBV24-1 to TRBJ1-1; D not certain. The CDR3 has 13 residues. The V end was cut by 7 bases, the J end by 5 bases, with 13 bases between. CDR1 KGHDR and CDR2 SFDVKD come from the germline V gene. The CDR3 sequence is CATSNSFRTEAFF. The DNA for the CDR3 is TGTGCCACCAGCAACAGCTTCAGAACTGAAGCTTTCTTT.

This clone was detected once. CDR3 in amino acids: CASSSPSGRSSYEQYF. The CDR3 DNA sequence: TGTGCCAGCAGTTCCCCAAGCGGGAGGAGCTCCTACGAGCAGTACTTC. The V call is TRBV6-2 or TRBV6-3, the J call TRBJ2-7; TRBD2 matches 9 bases. The CDR3 is 16 residues long. Germline V CDR1 and CDR2: MNHEY, SVGEGT. J gave up 0 bases and V 4 bases, and 7 bases lay outside the gene matches.

CDR3 loop: CASSPGTDYGYTF. CDR3 bases: TGTGCCAGCAGCCCTGGGACAGACTATGGCTACACCTTC. The chain carries TRBV7-9 and TRBJ1-2, with 7 bases that match TRBD1. In germline, CDR1 is SEHNR, CDR2 FQNEAQ (reference sequence). The V and J ends lost 5 bases and 3 bases, in that order; junction bases with no gene match: 3. This CDR3 comprises 13 residues.